These 25 T cell receptor beta chains were all obtained from the same sample, sequenced in a study of blood T cell repertoires in COVID-19. Profiled with immunoSEQ multiplex PCR; TCRdb holds only in-frame clones, not every one. Of about 48,000 clones listed, about 88% are singletons. Sequencing was done on a sample of PBMCs or T cells enriched from blood (not recorded which). The receptors shown here come from a woman between 45 and 60 years old who had recovered from COVID-19.

This chain uses TRBV18 with TRBJ2-5; 7 bases line up with TRBD1. Looked up from germline, CDR1 is KGHSH and CDR2 is LQKENI. Trimming at V came to 6 bases and at J to 5 bases, leaving 3 bases not matched to a gene. This CDR3 is built from 12 residues. CDR3 sequence (DNA): TGTGCCAGCTCTCCGGGACAGGAGACCCAGTACTTC. As protein: CASSPGQETQYF.

The J gene is TRBJ2-2, the V gene TRBV7-9; maybe TRBD2 (6 bases). V was cut by 4 bases and J by 5 bases, with 23 bases left in between. This CDR3 contains 18 residues. Germline V gene sequence: CDR1 SEHNR, CDR2 FQNEAQ (reference sequence). The CDR3 loop reads CASSSLPGLKGGTGELFF. Here the CDR3 DNA reads TGTGCCAGCAGCTCACTACCGGGTTTGAAGGGAGGTACCGGGGAGCTGTTTTTT.

The chain employs TRBV7-2 and TRBJ2-7, with D maybe TRBD2 (7 bases). This CDR3 contains 15 residues. The V and J ends lost 2 bases and 3 bases respectively, with 14 bases between them. Germline loops: CDR1 SGHTA, CDR2 FQGNSA. CDR3 DNA: TGTGCCAGCAGCTTATCTGAAGGGGGGGTCTACGAGCAGTACTTC. Protein product: CASSLSEGGVYEQYF.

The J gene is TRBJ1-1, the V gene TRBV5-4, with TRBD1 matching 7 bases. CDR3 size: 14 residues. CDR1 is SGHNT, CDR2 YYREEE, per germline (reference sequence). V shed 2 bases, J shed 8 bases, and the junction held 9 bases outside the gene matches. The DNA for the CDR3 is TGTGCCAGCAGCTTTACAGGGGCATCGAAGGAAGCTTTCTTT. Translating gives CASSFTGASKEAFF.

The chain has TRBV28 and TRBJ1-5; D is ambiguous. The germline V and J ends were trimmed by 6 bases and 5 bases, with 17 bases remaining between them. The V gene's germline CDR1 is MDHEN and CDR2 SYDVKM. CDR3 length: 15 amino acids. Here the CDR3 reads CASRTTKLGDQPQHF. CDR3 DNA: TGTGCCAGCAGAACCACAAAGCTGGGAGATCAGCCCCAGCATTTT.

V gene TRBV11-2 combines with J gene TRBJ2-7, with 7 bases identical to TRBD1. This CDR3 region has 17 residues. Germline V gives CDR1 SGHAT, CDR2 FQNNGV. Germline trimming cut 0 bases from V and 1 base from J; bases unmatched to any gene: 9. The CDR3, as DNA: TGTGCCAGCAGCTTAGAGGACAGGTCCTTAGGGTCCTACGAGCAGTACTTC. This sequence encodes CASSLEDRSLGSYEQYF.

The chain recombines TRBV6-4 with TRBJ1-6, with D hard to call. Trimming removed 2 bases from V and 5 bases from J, with 7 bases in between. The germline V gene encodes CDR1 MRHNA and CDR2 SNTAGT. There are 14 residues in the CDR3. CDR3 loop: CASSDNIDNSPLHF. Here the CDR3 DNA reads TGTGCCAGCAGTGACAACATTGATAATTCACCCCTCCACTTT.

V usage is TRBV5-1 and J usage is TRBJ2-5; 8 nucleotides line up with TRBD2. The CDR3 sequence is 15 residues long. Germline lookup yields CDR1 SGHRS and CDR2 YFSETQ. The junction had 3 bases not matched to a gene; V was cut back by 0 bases and J by 2 bases. The CDR3 region is CASSLGGGGQETQYF. The CDR3 region has the DNA TGCGCCAGCAGCTTGGGTGGCGGGGGGCAAGAGACCCAGTACTTC.

CDR3 loop: CASSPGMGVGQFF. The CDR3 region has the DNA TGTGCCAGCAGTCCAGGTATGGGTGTTGGGCAGTTCTTC. The chain joins TRBV27 to TRBJ2-1, with no clear D. Looked up from germline, CDR1 is MNHEY and CDR2 is SMNVEV (reference sequence). V was cut by 5 bases and J by 12 bases, with 17 bases left in between. This CDR3 contains 13 residues.

The V and J genes are TRBV28 and TRBJ1-4; TRBD1 matches at 8 bases. This CDR3 is built from 16 residues. V lost 4 bases and J lost 4; bases outside the gene matches: 8. Germline V gene lookup returns CDR1 MDHEN and CDR2 SYDVKM. The CDR3 DNA is TGTGCCAGCAGTTCACCGGGACAGGCGCATAATGAAAAACTGTTTTTT. Its translation is CASSSPGQAHNEKLFF.

This chain links TRBV13 with TRBJ2-5; D gene ambiguous. Germline CDR1 is PRHDT and CDR2 is FYEKMQ (reference sequence). V was shortened by 5 bases and J by 5 bases, with 6 bases between the two germline ends. This CDR3 region has 11 residues. The CDR3 spells CASSRGETQYF. The CDR3 nucleotides read TGTGCCAGCAGCCGCGGTGAGACCCAGTACTTC.

The V and J genes are TRBV7-2 and TRBJ2-1; a possible D gene is TRBD2 (6 bases). The germline V and J ends were trimmed by 0 bases and 9 bases, with 27 bases remaining between them. The CDR3 is 19 amino acids. In germline, CDR1 is SGHTA, CDR2 FQGNSA. The CDR3: CASSLAYRRRGLPWGEQFF. The DNA for the CDR3 is TGTGCCAGCAGCTTAGCCTATAGAAGGCGGGGCCTCCCCTGGGGTGAGCAGTTCTTC.

This clone was recorded only once. The rearrangement links TRBV3-1 (or the pseudogene TRBV3-2) to TRBJ2-3; TRBD1 might be the D (6 bases). CDR1 is LGHDT, CDR2 YNNKEL, per germline (reference sequence). The CDR3 spans 14 residues. V was trimmed by 2 bases and J by 5 bases, leaving 11 bases between them. In DNA, the CDR3 is TGTGCCAGCAGCCAATGGGGGCATCAAGATACGCAGTATTTT. Translated: CASSQWGHQDTQYF.

This chain uses TRBV5-6 with TRBJ2-3; 9 bases map to TRBD1. The germline V gene encodes CDR1 SGHDT and CDR2 YYEEEE. This CDR3 is built from 17 residues. After removal of 4 bases from V and 5 bases from J, the junction contained 14 bases not matched to a gene. CDR3 coding DNA: TGTGCCAGCAGCCCTATACCGGGACAGGGTGTAGGAGATACGCAGTATTTT. It codes for CASSPIPGQGVGDTQYF.

The rearrangement joins TRBV4-1 to TRBJ2-1; the match to TRBD2 covers 8 bases. After removal of 4 bases from V and 1 base from J, the junction contained 3 bases not matched to a gene. The CDR3 has 15 amino acids. Germline lookup yields CDR1 MGHRA and CDR2 YSYEKL. For the CDR3, the DNA is TGCGCCAGCAGCCGACCTAGCGGGTCCTACAATGAGCAGTTCTTC. This translates into CASSRPSGSYNEQFF.

The chain has TRBV5-1 and TRBJ2-5; 13 bases agree with TRBD2. V was clipped by 3 bases and J by 7 bases; unmatched bases: 12. The CDR3 is made up of 17 amino acids. Germline CDR1 and CDR2: SGHRS and YFSETQ. Written as DNA, the CDR3 is TGCGCCAGCAGCTCGTTGGCCGGACTAGCGGGGGTCCTGACCCAGTACTTC. This encodes CASSSLAGLAGVLTQYF. Complete variable domain (other parts from reference TRBV5-1 and TRBJ2-5): KAGVTQTPRYLIKTRGQQVTLSCSPISGHRSVSWYQQTPGQGLQFLFEYFSETQRNKGNFPGRFSGRQFSNSRSEMNVSTLELGDSALYLCASSSLAGLAGVLTQYFGPGTRLLVL.

The chain is built from TRBV2 and TRBJ2-3; 11 bases map to TRBD1. This CDR3 is built from 15 residues. The germline V gene encodes CDR1 SNHLY and CDR2 FYNNEI. V shed 3 bases and J 6 bases; nucleotides not matched to a gene: 5. The CDR3 sequence: CASSELGQGVDTQYF. CDR3 sequence (DNA): TGTGCCAGCAGTGAGTTGGGACAGGGGGTTGATACGCAGTATTTT.

The rearrangement joins TRBV19 to TRBJ2-7; 9 nucleotides align to TRBD1. There are 13 residues in the CDR3. Trimming took 5 bases from V and 11 from J; bases not matched to a gene: 10. Germline CDR1 is LNHDA and CDR2 is SQIVND (reference sequence). This chain's CDR3 is CASSSEGRQGEYF. In nucleotides, the CDR3 is TGTGCCAGTAGTTCGGAGGGGCGACAGGGGGAGTACTTC.

This clone turned up a few times. This chain connects TRBV7-9 to TRBJ1-1, with a tentative D call TRBD1 (6 bases). The CDR3 is made up of 15 amino acids. Trimming left V 0 bases short and J 4 bases short, with 12 bases between. Per germline, CDR1 SEHNR and CDR2 FQNEAQ (reference sequence). This CDR3 reads CASSLAPGAVTEAFF. DNA for the CDR3: TGTGCCAGCAGCTTAGCGCCAGGGGCGGTCACTGAAGCTTTCTTT.

The chain couples TRBV5-3 to TRBJ2-7; TRBD2 agrees at 12 bases. TRBV5-3 is labeled an ORF, and its function is uncertain. The CDR3 extends over 21 amino acids. V lost 5 bases to trimming and J lost 6 bases; unmatched junction nucleotides: 27. The chain's CDR3 is CARSPRDRAASGRDGPGEQYF. The CDR3 coding sequence is TGTGCCAGAAGTCCCCGGGACAGGGCGGCTAGCGGGAGGGACGGGCCGGGCGAGCAGTACTTC.

This chain links TRBV4-1 with TRBJ2-1, with D possibly being TRBD2 (6 bases). This CDR3 is 15 amino acids long. Germline-derived CDR1 and CDR2 are MGHRA and YSYEKL. Trimming pared 2 bases from V and 9 bases from J, leaving 17 bases between. The CDR3 nucleotides read TGCGCCAGCAGCCAACCTTCTGGGGGAGGTTCTGAGCAGTTCTTC. This sequence encodes CASSQPSGGGSEQFF.

A few counts support this clone. This chain's CDR3 is CASSPPWDRNSPLHF. CDR3 nucleotides: TGTGCCAGCAGCCCACCGTGGGACAGAAATTCACCCCTCCACTTT. V usage is TRBV7-9 and J usage is TRBJ1-6; 7 nucleotides align to TRBD1. Germline trimming cut 5 bases from V and 7 bases from J; bases unmatched to any gene: 8. This CDR3 has 15 amino acids. Germline CDR1 is SEHNR and CDR2 is FQNEAQ (reference sequence).

This clone has just a few counts. The chain uses TRBV4-3 and TRBJ2-3; a weak D match, TRBD1 (6 bases). The CDR3 spans 17 residues. Germline V gene lookup returns CDR1 LGHNA and CDR2 YSLEER. Trimming left V 0 bases short and J 1 base short, with 14 bases between. The CDR3 reads CASSQEANRVGTDTQYF. DNA of the CDR3: TGCGCCAGCAGCCAAGAGGCCAACAGGGTGGGCACAGATACGCAGTATTTT.

Only a few counts were recorded for this clone. J is TRBJ2-3 and V is TRBV30; D unclear. Germline assignment: CDR1 GTSNPN and CDR2 SVGIG (reference sequence). The V and J ends lost 2 bases and 2 bases respectively, with 11 bases between them. The CDR3 is made up of 14 amino acids. The CDR3 protein is CAWSLRGTTDTQYF. In DNA, the CDR3 is TGTGCCTGGAGTTTGCGCGGCACCACAGATACGCAGTATTTT.

V gene TRBV19 combines with J gene TRBJ2-7; D is uncertain. Germline V gives CDR1 LNHDA, CDR2 SQIVND (reference sequence). The CDR3 is 12 amino acids. Trimming shortened V by 6 bases and J by 6 bases, and 12 bases separated the two germline ends. The CDR3 is CASSKELGEQYF. CDR3 in DNA: TGTGCCAGTAGCAAAGAACTCGGCGAGCAGTACTTC. Looking up the rest from reference TRBV19 and TRBJ2-7 gives the full variable domain: DGGITQSPKYLFRKEGQNVTLSCEQNLNHDAMYWYRQDPGQGLRLIYYSQIVNDFQKGDIAEGYSVSREKKESFPLTVTSAQKNPTAFYLCASSKELGEQYFGPGTRLTVT.